This record looks at one T cell receptor (beta chain) sequence and its context. The naive CD8 fraction comprised CD45RO-negative cells positively selected for CCR7 and excluded terminally differentiated effector memory CD45RA+ cells. TCRdb keeps only in-frame clones here, not all; method: immunoSEQ multiplex PCR. This sample has millions of clones, with approximately 94% found just once. This entry is derived from a study of shared clonotypes between healthy human individuals. Overall study: The study used three CD4 naive, three CD4 memory, two CD8 naive and one CD8 memory plate per donor.

V lost 0 bases and J 2 bases, leaving 1 base between the germline ends. The length of the CDR3 is 12 residues. Germline V gives CDR1 SGHDN, CDR2 FVKESK. The chain is built from TRBV14 and TRBJ1-1; D uncertain. The source of this sequence is a man younger than 35 in good health. The sample consisted of naive CD8+ T cells sorted from blood. CDR3 loop: CASSQENTEAFF. The CDR3 coding sequence is TGTGCCAGCAGCCAAGAAAACACTGAAGCTTTCTTT. Supplemented by reference TRBV14 and TRBJ1-1, the full variable domain reads EAGVTQFPSHSVIEKGQTVTLRCDPISGHDNLYWYRRVMGKEIKFLLHFVKESKQDESGMPNNRFLAERTGGTYSTLKVQPAELEDSGVYFCASSQENTEAFFGQGTRLTVV.